This T cell receptor (beta chain) is drawn from a study of T-cell memory formation after mild COVID-19. Study-level points and caveats: What remained unconfirmed was the SARS-CoV-2 specificity of second-wave clones peaking on day 37. Clones that shrank (day 15 to 85) were balanced CD4/CD8, whereas later expanders leaned CD4+. Cross-reactive memory apparently joined, as some responding clones appeared in pre-infection memory.

Comment on this clonotype: Its matching antigen is unknown. Sequence at one end of the junction differs from germline and may be a read error.

TCR alpha and TCR beta cDNA libraries with sample barcodes and UMIs came from 5'RACE using constant-segment primers. TCRdb reprocessed the 5' RACE reads via MiXCR and lists one record per CDR3 protein. Here the sample spans tens of thousands of distinct CDR3 sequences, around 13% being singletons. This CDR3 is 13 amino acids long. Germline CDR1 and CDR2: SSHAT and FNYEAQ (reference sequence). Sequencing was carried out using PBMCs or a T cell subset sorted from them (not recorded which). The receptor was derived from a man aged 18 to 30 who had mild COVID-19 (a few samples of this study predate the infection). Cell type and time point are not known. The rearrangement joins TRBV7-7 to TRBJ1-6; D not resolved. Here the CDR3 DNA reads TGTGCTAGCAGCTTAGGAGTTGGTTCACCCCTCCACTTT. This codes for CASSLGVGSPLHF.